This T cell receptor beta chain was obtained from a study of spatial heterogeneity in lung cancer. Findings and limits, study-wide: The study found that expanded intratumoral alpha and beta TCR counts tracked tumor mutation counts.

TCRdb itself ran the 5' RACE reads through MiXCR, one entry per CDR3 protein. The sample records approximately 10,000 distinct CDR3 sequences, 14% to 15% being singletons. This clonotype ranks as medium-sized. Antigen unknown. The CDR3 has 16 amino acids. V shed 0 bases, J shed 3 bases, and the junction held 6 bases outside the gene matches. The V gene's germline CDR1 is SGDLS and CDR2 YYNGEE. The time point is: sample taken at primary tumor resection. This TCR derives from a male donor with early-stage non-small cell lung cancer. The chain couples TRBV9 to TRBJ1-1; TRBD1 agrees at 9 bases. Sequenced material: lung tumor tissue, taken at surgery. The DNA of the CDR3 is TGTGCCAGCAGCGTAGCCGGACAGGGGTCGGACACTGAAGCTTTCTTT. It is translated as CASSVAGQGSDTEAFF. The whole variable domain, remainder taken from reference TRBV9 and TRBJ1-1, is DSGVTQTPKHLITATGQRVTLRCSPRSGDLSVYWYQQSLDQGLQFLIQYYNGEERAKGNILERFSAQQFPDLHSELNLSSLELGDSALYFCASSVAGQGSDTEAFFGQGTRLTVV.